The 18 T cell receptor beta chains listed next were all sequenced from one sample in a study of T cell responses to AZD1222 COVID-19 vaccine. Measured with immunoSEQ multiplex PCR; TCRdb has only the in-frame clones, and not every one. Here the sample spans about 110,000 clones, about 90% being singletons. This material consisted of peripheral blood, taken on day 0 of AZD1222 vaccination. These receptors were obtained from an adult in good health.

V gene TRBV5-4 combines with J gene TRBJ1-6, with D possibly matching TRBD1 (5 bases). The CDR3 length is 14 residues. V gave up 5 bases and J gave up 7 bases, with 13 bases separating them. CDR1 is SGHNT and CDR2 is YYREEE in the germline V gene (reference sequence). For the CDR3, the DNA is TGTGCCAGCAGTTCCAGGGAGAAGAATTCACCCCTCCACTTT. Translation: CASSSREKNSPLHF.

The V and J genes are TRBV5-4 and TRBJ2-7; 8 nucleotides line up with TRBD1. Germline CDR1 and CDR2: SGHNT and YYREEE (reference sequence). There are 14 residues in the CDR3. J lost 5 bases, V lost 2 bases, and 6 bases had no gene match. The CDR3 region has the DNA TGTGCCAGCAGCTTCTCGACAGGGGTCGACGAGCAGTACTTC. Protein product: CASSFSTGVDEQYF. The full variable domain, its missing parts supplied by reference TRBV5-4 and TRBJ2-7, is ETGVTQSPTHLIKTRGQQVTLRCSSQSGHNTVSWYQQALGQGPQFIFQYYREEENGRGNFPPRFSGLQFPNYSSELNVNALELDDSALYLCASSFSTGVDEQYFGPGTRLTVT.

The chain couples TRBV18 to TRBJ1-6; a possible D gene is TRBD1 (5 bases). In germline, CDR1 is KGHSH, CDR2 LQKENI. CDR3 length equals 14 residues. V gave up 3 bases and J gave up 14 bases, with 17 bases separating them. For the CDR3, the DNA is TGTGCCAGCTCACCCCAGGGCAGCCCCGGGGCCCTCCACTTT. As protein: CASSPQGSPGALHF.

CDR3 residues: CSVEDTGFGYGYTF. The CDR3 DNA sequence: TGCAGCGTTGAAGATACAGGGTTCGGCTATGGCTACACCTTC. This chain connects TRBV29-1 to TRBJ1-2; perhaps TRBD1 as D (6 bases). The V and J ends lost 0 bases and 4 bases respectively, with 12 bases between them. Germline V CDR1 and CDR2: SQVTM, ANQGSEA. The CDR3 length is 14 residues.

The genes are TRBV30 and TRBJ1-2, with D maybe TRBD1 (5 bases). The length of the CDR3 is 14 residues. V was trimmed by 4 bases and J by 4 bases, leaving 16 bases between them. Germline lookup yields CDR1 GTSNPN and CDR2 SVGIG (reference sequence). In nucleotides, the CDR3 is TGTGCCTGGACCGTCACCCGGACAAGCTATGGCTACACCTTC. Translation gives CAWTVTRTSYGYTF.

The rearrangement joins TRBV6-5 to TRBJ2-6; unclear D gene. V lost 4 bases, J lost 2 bases, and 3 bases lay in between. The CDR3 is 13 residues long. Germline CDR1 reads MNHEY; CDR2 reads SVGAGI. The DNA for the CDR3 is TGTGCCAGCAGTTCACCTGGGGCCAACGTCCTGACTTTC. Translating it yields CASSSPGANVLTF.

This clone was recorded once. CDR3 sequence reads: CASGPALFNEQFF. The CDR3 nucleotides read TGTGCTAGTGGGCCCGCGCTCTTCAATGAGCAGTTCTTC. V and J are TRBV12-5 and TRBJ2-1; D is undetermined. The V gene lost 6 bases and the J gene lost 6 bases, with 12 bases spanning the gap. The germline V gene encodes CDR1 LGHNT and CDR2 FRNRAP. This CDR3 has 13 amino acids.

The CDR3 nucleotides are TGTGCCAGCAGCTTGGCACAGGGAGGCTATGGCTACACCTTC. Translating it yields CASSLAQGGYGYTF. The chain carries TRBV5-4 and TRBJ1-2; D may be TRBD1 (6 bases). V was shortened by 0 bases and J by 4 bases, with 10 bases between the two germline ends. CDR3 size: 14 residues. CDR1 is SGHNT and CDR2 is YYREEE in the germline V gene (reference sequence).

This clone was detected only once. This chain joins TRBV5-1 and TRBJ1-1; no firm D call. Trimming removed 0 bases from V and 4 bases from J, with 10 bases in between. The germline V gene encodes CDR1 SGHRS and CDR2 YFSETQ. The CDR3 contains 14 residues. The CDR3 sequence: CASSLGQESTEAFF. Written as DNA, the CDR3 is TGCGCCAGCAGCTTGGGGCAGGAGTCCACTGAAGCTTTCTTT.

The gene calls are TRBV18 and TRBJ1-2, with D perhaps TRBD1 (6 bases). With 5 bases removed from V and 7 bases from J, the gap between germline ends came to 17 bases. The germline gives CDR1 KGHSH, CDR2 LQKENI. This CDR3 has 14 residues. This chain's CDR3 is CASSGGHLRSGYTF. CDR3 DNA sequence: TGTGCCAGCTCAGGGGGACACCTTAGGTCTGGCTACACCTTC.

This chain joins TRBV19 and TRBJ2-2; 8 bases agree with TRBD2. The V segment lost 1 base and the J segment 4 bases; nucleotides outside the gene matches: 2. The length of the CDR3 is 15 residues. Per the germline V gene, CDR1 is LNHDA and CDR2 is SQIVND (reference sequence). CDR3 nucleotide sequence: TGTGCCAGTAGTATAGCGGGGGGGACCACCGGGGAGCTGTTTTTT. Translating it yields CASSIAGGTTGELFF.

The rearrangement uses TRBV18 and TRBJ2-1, with D possibly being TRBD1 (5 bases). Germline CDR1 reads KGHSH; CDR2 reads LQKENI. CDR3 size: 16 residues. The germline V and J ends were trimmed by 0 bases and 3 bases, with 12 bases remaining between them. CDR3 sequence: CASSPPSRADYNEQFF. DNA for the CDR3: TGTGCCAGCTCACCACCGTCCAGGGCCGACTACAATGAGCAGTTCTTC. The whole variable domain, filled in from reference TRBV18 and TRBJ2-1, reads NAGVMQNPRHLVRRRGQEARLRCSPMKGHSHVYWYRQLPEEGLKFMVYLQKENIIDESGMPKERFSAEFPKEGPSILRIQQVVRGDSAAYFCASSPPSRADYNEQFFGPGTRLTVL.

The chain couples TRBV9 to TRBJ2-1; D is unclear. CDR1 is SGDLS, CDR2 YYNGEE, per germline. V lost 0 bases, J lost 4 bases, and 5 bases lay in between. The CDR3 has 13 amino acids. The CDR3 here is CASSVARYNEQFF. The CDR3 DNA reads TGTGCCAGCAGCGTAGCCAGGTACAATGAGCAGTTCTTC. Full variable domain (rest looked up from reference TRBV9 and TRBJ2-1): DSGVTQTPKHLITATGQRVTLRCSPRSGDLSVYWYQQSLDQGLQFLIQYYNGEERAKGNILERFSAQQFPDLHSELNLSSLELGDSALYFCASSVARYNEQFFGPGTRLTVL.

J is TRBJ1-3 and V is TRBV19; 9 nucleotides align to TRBD1. J gave up 2 bases and V 3 bases, and 2 bases lay outside the gene matches. The CDR3 is 15 amino acids. Per the germline V gene, CDR1 is LNHDA and CDR2 is SQIVND (reference sequence). In DNA form, the CDR3 reads TGTGCCAGTAGTATTGGGACAGGGACTGGAAACACCATATATTTT. Its translation: CASSIGTGTGNTIYF.

The chain recombines TRBV6-5 with TRBJ1-1, with TRBD1 as a possible D gene (5 bases). From germline, CDR1 is MNHEY and CDR2 SVGAGI. V gave up 8 bases and J gave up 3 bases, with 13 bases separating them. The CDR3 is 13 residues long. The CDR3 DNA reads TGTGCCAGCTGTCCGGGGGTGTACACTGAAGCTTTCTTT. Its translation: CASCPGVYTEAFF.

The chain links TRBV5-1 to TRBJ1-6; D call uncertain. Germline assignment: CDR1 SGHRS and CDR2 YFSETQ. V dropped 0 bases and J dropped 5 bases, with 6 bases sitting between them. The CDR3 is 14 amino acids. CDR3 sequence: CASSLAGHNSPLHF. Written as DNA, the CDR3 is TGCGCCAGCAGCTTGGCCGGCCATAATTCACCCCTCCACTTT.

The chain links TRBV19 to TRBJ2-1, with D unresolved. V lost 0 bases and J lost 0, with 12 bases in between. The germline CDR1 and CDR2 sequences are LNHDA and SQIVND (reference sequence). This CDR3 comprises 17 residues. CDR3 protein: CASSIDRRLGSYNEQFF. CDR3 DNA sequence: TGTGCCAGTAGTATAGATCGGCGACTGGGCTCCTACAATGAGCAGTTCTTC.

The chain employs TRBV4-1 and TRBJ1-1, with a tentative D call TRBD1 (5 bases). The CDR3 has 15 residues. Trimming pared 0 bases from V and 3 bases from J, leaving 11 bases between. The germline CDR1 and CDR2 sequences are MGHRA and YSYEKL. The CDR3 protein is CASSQDWRGDTEAFF. The CDR3, as DNA: TGCGCCAGCAGCCAAGATTGGAGGGGTGACACTGAAGCTTTCTTT.